This TCR beta chain was sequenced during a study of control samples from healthy donors and cancer patients. The CDR3 has 16 residues. The germline gives CDR1 SGHNT, CDR2 YYREEE (reference sequence). The V and J ends lost 1 base and 5 bases respectively, with 16 bases between them. The repertoire was sequenced with immunoSEQ multiplex PCR; TCRdb's copy has only in-frame clones and lacks some. The sample gives approximately 150,000 clones, roughly 93% of which show up once; more than 5% is in the top ten. The rearrangement links TRBV5-4 to TRBJ2-1; perhaps TRBD2 as D (5 bases). The TCR comes from a young man in good health. The sample was blood. The CDR3 region has the DNA TGTGCCAGCAGCTTGTCGGGTAGGAGCGGCCACAATGAGCAGTTCTTC. Protein product: CASSLSGRSGHNEQFF.